The 32 T cell receptor beta chains in this list originate from one sample, sequenced in a study of cytomegalovirus exposure and HLA in healthy donors. PCR amplification relied on 60 Vbeta primers (plus 13 Jbeta primers). The data were produced by immunoSEQ multiplex PCR, yet TCRdb's version contains in-frame clones alone and is incomplete. The table lists hundreds of thousands of clones, around four fifths of them singletons. Sequenced input: PBMCs. These receptors originate from a boy aged 2-9 years in good health and CMV-seronegative.

This chain's CDR3 is CASSLVVAGVYNEQFF. The CDR3, as DNA: TGTGCCAGCAGCTTAGTGGTAGCGGGGGTCTACAATGAGCAGTTCTTC. V is TRBV7-9 and J is TRBJ2-1; TRBD2 agrees at 9 bases. Germline V CDR1 and CDR2: SEHNR, FQNEAQ (reference sequence). The CDR3 is 16 residues long. J lost 3 bases, V lost 1 base, and 4 bases had no gene match.

This chain connects TRBV5-5 to TRBJ2-1, with D perhaps matching TRBD1 (5 bases). The germline V gene has CDR1 SGHKS and CDR2 YYEKEE (reference sequence). V was pared by 3 bases and J by 8 bases, with 18 bases between. This CDR3 is built from 15 residues. The CDR3 DNA sequence: TGTGCCAGCAGCTCCAATGGGGCTGGATTGTATGAGCAGTTCTTC. This encodes CASSSNGAGLYEQFF.

The V call is TRBV11-1, the J call TRBJ2-6; 10 bases are a match to TRBD2. The junction had 0 bases not matched to a gene; V was cut back by 1 base and J by 0 bases. From germline, CDR1 is SGHAT and CDR2 FQDESV (reference sequence). This CDR3 has 17 amino acids. The CDR3 loop is CASSLVAGGSGANVLTF. The CDR3 region has the DNA TGTGCCAGCAGCTTAGTAGCGGGAGGCTCTGGGGCCAACGTCCTGACTTTC.

This clone was recorded once. The rearrangement links TRBV6-7 to TRBJ2-7; D is unresolved. Being an ORF, TRBV6-7 has a function that is uncertain. The CDR3 is 12 amino acids. Trimming removed 4 bases at V and 1 base at J, with 5 bases between. The chain's CDR3 is CASSSVSYEQYF. The CDR3 DNA reads TGTGCCAGCAGTTCGGTGTCCTACGAGCAGTACTTC.

This chain joins TRBV9 and TRBJ2-7, with 7 bases fitting TRBD1. This CDR3 contains 16 residues. V was pared by 0 bases and J by 2 bases, with 8 bases of the junction left unmatched. Germline V CDR1 and CDR2: SGDLS, YYNGEE. CDR3 DNA sequence: TGTGCCAGCAGCGTAGCCTCTACAGGGGCCACCTACGAGCAGTACTTC. Translating gives CASSVASTGATYEQYF.

The chain links TRBV4-2 to TRBJ1-2; no clear D. CDR3 length: 15 amino acids. V dropped 0 bases and J dropped 4 bases, with 12 bases sitting between them. CDR1 LGHNA and CDR2 YNFKEQ come from the germline V gene. The chain's CDR3 is CASSQDRATSYGYTF. The DNA of the CDR3 is TGTGCCAGCAGCCAAGATAGGGCTACTAGCTATGGCTACACCTTC.

The gene calls are TRBV9 and TRBJ2-1, with D perhaps matching TRBD2 (5 bases). CDR1 is SGDLS, CDR2 YYNGEE, per germline. The CDR3 covers 18 residues. V lost 0 bases, J lost 0 bases, and 16 bases lay in between. CDR3 in DNA: TGTGCCAGCAGCGTAGAGTCGGGGTACGCAAGCTCCTACAATGAGCAGTTCTTC. Protein: CASSVESGYASSYNEQFF.

The rearrangement joins TRBV15 to TRBJ1-6, with D unresolved. The CDR3 spans 13 residues. Trimming cost V 0 bases and J 10 bases, with 7 bases left between them. Germline V lookup: CDR1 LNHNV, CDR2 YYDKDF (reference sequence). The CDR3 coding sequence is TGTGCCACCAGCAGAGATACGGGATCACCCCTCCACTTT. Translated, it gives CATSRDTGSPLHF.

The chain couples TRBV25-1 to TRBJ2-6; D not resolved. V was cut by 1 base and J by 0 bases, with 7 bases left in between. The CDR3 covers 16 residues. The germline V gene has CDR1 MGHDK and CDR2 SYGVNS. The CDR3 loop reads CASSESRSSGANVLTF. DNA of the CDR3: TGTGCCAGCAGTGAATCTCGGAGCTCTGGGGCCAACGTCCTGACTTTC. The full variable domain, in which reference TRBV25-1 and TRBJ2-6 provide the parts outside the CDR3, is EADIYQTPRYLVIGTGKKITLECSQTMGHDKMYWYQQDPGMELHLIHYSYGVNSTEKGDLSSESTVSRIRTEHFPLTLESARPSHTSQYLCASSESRSSGANVLTFGAGSRLTVL.

This clone has more than one count but fewer than ten. The rearrangement joins TRBV7-9 to TRBJ2-6, with D maybe TRBD2 (5 bases). There are 14 residues in the CDR3. Between the trimmed V and J ends, which lost 2 bases and 4 bases, there was a span of 6 bases. Germline V lookup: CDR1 SEHNR, CDR2 FQNEAQ (reference sequence). The CDR3 loop is CASSLTGGANVLTF. The CDR3 DNA is TGTGCCAGCAGCTTAACGGGGGGGGCCAACGTCCTGACTTTC.

The rearrangement links TRBV6-1 to TRBJ1-6; weak D call: TRBD1 (6 bases). Deletions cut 4 bases from V and 9 bases from J, with 16 bases between. The V gene's germline CDR1 is MNHNS and CDR2 SASEGT. The CDR3 loop spans 15 amino acids. The CDR3 region has the DNA TGTGCCAGCAGTGGACCAGGGGCCCGGGGTTCACCCCTCCACTTT. Its protein is CASSGPGARGSPLHF.

J is TRBJ2-7 and V is TRBV13; perhaps TRBD2 as D (6 bases). The V end was cut by 4 bases, the J end by 10 bases, with 11 bases between. The CDR3 totals 11 residues. In germline, CDR1 is PRHDT, CDR2 FYEKMQ (reference sequence). As DNA, the CDR3 is TGTGCCAGCAGCTCTGCCGGGACTCAGTACTTC. This translates into CASSSAGTQYF.

This chain uses TRBV6-1 with TRBJ2-7; 8 nucleotides line up with TRBD2. The V and J ends lost 0 bases and 1 base, in that order; junction bases with no gene match: 2. Looked up from germline, CDR1 is MNHNS and CDR2 is SASEGT. The CDR3 length is 15 residues. CDR3 in DNA: TGTGCCAGCAGTGAAGCTAGCGGGACTTCCTACGAGCAGTACTTC. Its protein product is CASSEASGTSYEQYF.

J is TRBJ2-1 and V is TRBV7-9, with a weak D call TRBD2 (5 bases). Germline V gives CDR1 SEHNR, CDR2 FQNEAQ (reference sequence). Trimming removed 7 bases from V and 8 bases from J, with 12 bases in between. This CDR3 is 12 amino acids long. CDR3 sequence: CASTDLGDEQFF. For the CDR3, the DNA is TGTGCCAGCACCGACCTCGGGGATGAGCAGTTCTTC. Full variable domain (remainder filled in from reference TRBV7-9 and TRBJ2-1): DTGVSQNPRHKITKRGQNVTFRCDPISEHNRLYWYRQTLGQGPEFLTYFQNEAQLEKSRLLSDRFSAERPKGSFSTLEIQRTEQGDSAMYLCASTDLGDEQFFGPGTRLTVL.

The chain recombines TRBV2 with TRBJ2-1, with 10 bases lining up with TRBD2. J was trimmed by 9 bases and V by 7 bases; bases with no gene match: 21. Looked up from germline, CDR1 is SNHLY and CDR2 is FYNNEI. The CDR3 length is 18 residues. In nucleotides, the CDR3 is TGTGCCAGCACCCACCCAACGACAACCGGGACTAGCGTAAGTGAGCAGTTCTTC. Its translation: CASTHPTTTGTSVSEQFF.

The chain links TRBV5-1 to TRBJ1-2, with 8 nucleotides matching TRBD1. V lost 7 bases to trimming and J lost 3 bases; unmatched junction nucleotides: 8. This CDR3 comprises 14 residues. Per the germline V gene, CDR1 is SGHRS and CDR2 is YFSETQ. CDR3 in amino acids: CASPRDRPYYGYTF. The CDR3 DNA reads as TGCGCCAGCCCCCGGGACAGGCCATACTATGGCTACACCTTC.

The chain uses TRBV27 and TRBJ2-1; perhaps TRBD1 as D (5 bases). The CDR3 runs to 14 residues. The V gene lost 3 bases and the J gene lost 4 bases, with 10 bases spanning the gap. Germline V gene data show CDR1 as MNHEY and CDR2 as SMNVEV (reference sequence). CDR3 loop: CASSFINRYNEQFF. CDR3 nucleotide sequence: TGTGCCAGCAGTTTTATCAACAGGTACAATGAGCAGTTCTTC.

The chain has TRBV5-4 and TRBJ2-3, with 12 positions matching TRBD2. CDR1 and CDR2 from the germline V gene are SGHNT and YYREEE (reference sequence). After removal of 4 bases from V and 4 bases from J, the junction contained 7 bases not matched to a gene. The CDR3 runs 16 residues. The CDR3 region is CASSIASGGAPDTQYF. CDR3 in DNA: TGTGCCAGCAGCATTGCTAGCGGGGGGGCCCCAGATACGCAGTATTTT.

V usage is TRBV5-4 and J usage is TRBJ1-2; 11 bases fit TRBD1. With V trimmed by 0 bases and J by 3 bases, 4 bases remained unmatched. In germline, CDR1 is SGHNT, CDR2 YYREEE (reference sequence). This CDR3 comprises 16 residues. Here the CDR3 reads CASSLAGDRGYYGYTF. In nucleotides, the CDR3 is TGTGCCAGCAGCTTGGCCGGGGACAGGGGGTACTATGGCTACACCTTC.

The rearrangement joins TRBV9 to TRBJ1-5, with D unclear. The CDR3 has 17 amino acids. Germline V gives CDR1 SGDLS, CDR2 YYNGEE. Deletions cut 1 base from V and 0 bases from J, with 14 bases between. The CDR3 here is CASSVLSSRGSNQPQHF. CDR3 nucleotide sequence: TGTGCCAGCAGCGTATTAAGTTCGAGAGGTAGCAATCAGCCCCAGCATTTT.

The rearrangement uses TRBV6-1 and TRBJ2-4; 7 bases are shared with TRBD1. The length of the CDR3 is 17 residues. Trimming cost V 2 bases and J 3 bases; bases outside gene matches: 10. Germline V gives CDR1 MNHNS, CDR2 SASEGT. This CDR3 reads CASSERGQGMGKNIQYF. The CDR3 DNA sequence: TGTGCCAGCAGTGAAAGGGGGCAAGGGATGGGCAAAAACATTCAGTACTTC.

The V call is TRBV2, the J call TRBJ2-3; 10 bases are a match to TRBD2. CDR1 and CDR2 (germline): SNHLY, FYNNEI. V shed 1 base, J shed 1 base, and the junction held 2 bases outside the gene matches. The CDR3 length is 16 residues. The CDR3 nucleotides read TGTGCCAGCAGTGAAGTGCTAGCGGGGGGCACAGATACGCAGTATTTT. It is translated as CASSEVLAGGTDTQYF.

The chain uses TRBV27 and TRBJ2-2, with 9 positions matching TRBD1. V dropped 6 bases and J dropped 7; count of bases not matched to a gene: 6. In germline, CDR1 is MNHEY, CDR2 SMNVEV (reference sequence). The CDR3 contains 14 residues. For the CDR3, the DNA is TGTGCCAGCAGCCGGGACAGGGTACTCGGGGAGCTGTTTTTT. It encodes CASSRDRVLGELFF.

The CDR3 is CASSWGGDWPLNTEAFF. CDR3 nucleotide sequence: TGCGCCAGCAGCTGGGGCGGAGATTGGCCCTTGAACACTGAAGCTTTCTTT. The V gene is TRBV5-1, the J gene TRBJ1-1, with D possibly being TRBD1 (5 bases). The CDR3 runs 17 residues. Trimming took 3 bases from V and 0 from J, leaving 18 bases between them. CDR1 SGHRS and CDR2 YFSETQ come from the germline V gene.

The chain links TRBV13 to TRBJ1-2, with TRBD1 matching 7 bases. Germline CDR1 and CDR2: PRHDT and FYEKMQ (reference sequence). The CDR3 has 15 residues. With V trimmed by 2 bases and J by 3 bases, 6 bases remained unmatched. This CDR3 reads CASSLSGRGDYGYTF. In nucleotides, the CDR3 is TGTGCCAGCAGCTTATCTGGCAGGGGGGACTATGGCTACACCTTC.

The rearrangement uses TRBV25-1 and TRBJ2-5, with D possibly TRBD2 on 7 matching bases. The ends were cut back, 5 bases at V and 11 bases at J, with 27 bases in the middle. CDR1 and CDR2 from the germline V gene are MGHDK and SYGVNS. The CDR3 has 16 amino acids. The CDR3 is CASSSQMTGPGGEQYF. The CDR3 nucleotides read TGTGCCAGCAGTTCACAAATGACAGGTCCGGGGGGAGAGCAGTACTTC.

There are a few counts of this clone. The rearrangement links TRBV6-1 to TRBJ1-6; D gene ambiguous. The germline CDR1 and CDR2 sequences are MNHNS and SASEGT. The V end was cut by 3 bases, the J end by 0 bases, with 9 bases between. The CDR3 loop spans 16 amino acids. This chain's CDR3 is CASSDGPDSYNSPLHF. CDR3 bases: TGTGCCAGCAGTGATGGGCCCGACTCCTATAATTCACCCCTCCACTTT.

The genes are TRBV30 and TRBJ2-1, with a possible D match to TRBD2 (5 bases). The CDR3 runs to 13 residues. Trimming cost V 4 bases and J 0 bases, with 7 bases left between them. Germline CDR1 is GTSNPN and CDR2 is SVGIG (reference sequence). The CDR3 reads CAWTSGSYNEQFF. CDR3 bases: TGTGCCTGGACAAGCGGCTCCTACAATGAGCAGTTCTTC.

The chain employs TRBV9 and TRBJ1-6; tentative D call: TRBD1 (5 bases). Between the trimmed V and J ends, which lost 4 bases and 6 bases, there was a span of 14 bases. CDR3 length equals 15 residues. Germline CDR1 and CDR2: SGDLS and YYNGEE. The CDR3 DNA sequence: TGTGCCAGCAGCAAAGAGACAGCGATTAATTCACCCCTCCACTTT. It translates to CASSKETAINSPLHF.

This sequence joins TRBV29-1 and TRBJ2-7; TRBD1 is a possible D gene (5 bases). Per the germline V gene, CDR1 is SQVTM and CDR2 is ANQGSEA. The V end was cut by 0 bases, the J end by 1 base, with 13 bases between. The CDR3 is 15 amino acids. The CDR3 here is CSVEDQTGASYEQYF. The CDR3 nucleotides are TGCAGCGTTGAAGACCAAACTGGGGCGTCCTACGAGCAGTACTTC.

The chain carries TRBV7-9 and TRBJ1-2; TRBD1 aligns across 11 bases. J was trimmed by 6 bases and V by 6 bases; bases with no gene match: 3. In germline, CDR1 is SEHNR, CDR2 FQNEAQ (reference sequence). The length of the CDR3 is 13 residues. The CDR3 is CASRGTGGNGYTF. CDR3 DNA: TGTGCCAGCAGAGGGACAGGGGGAAATGGCTACACCTTC.

The rearrangement links TRBV7-9 to TRBJ1-1; maybe TRBD1 (5 bases). Germline CDR1 is SEHNR and CDR2 is FQNEAQ (reference sequence). The CDR3 runs 15 residues. V was trimmed by 3 bases and J by 0 bases, leaving 11 bases between them. The DNA for the CDR3 is TGTGCCAGCAGCTTTCTCGGGGGATTGAACACTGAAGCTTTCTTT. It encodes CASSFLGGLNTEAFF.